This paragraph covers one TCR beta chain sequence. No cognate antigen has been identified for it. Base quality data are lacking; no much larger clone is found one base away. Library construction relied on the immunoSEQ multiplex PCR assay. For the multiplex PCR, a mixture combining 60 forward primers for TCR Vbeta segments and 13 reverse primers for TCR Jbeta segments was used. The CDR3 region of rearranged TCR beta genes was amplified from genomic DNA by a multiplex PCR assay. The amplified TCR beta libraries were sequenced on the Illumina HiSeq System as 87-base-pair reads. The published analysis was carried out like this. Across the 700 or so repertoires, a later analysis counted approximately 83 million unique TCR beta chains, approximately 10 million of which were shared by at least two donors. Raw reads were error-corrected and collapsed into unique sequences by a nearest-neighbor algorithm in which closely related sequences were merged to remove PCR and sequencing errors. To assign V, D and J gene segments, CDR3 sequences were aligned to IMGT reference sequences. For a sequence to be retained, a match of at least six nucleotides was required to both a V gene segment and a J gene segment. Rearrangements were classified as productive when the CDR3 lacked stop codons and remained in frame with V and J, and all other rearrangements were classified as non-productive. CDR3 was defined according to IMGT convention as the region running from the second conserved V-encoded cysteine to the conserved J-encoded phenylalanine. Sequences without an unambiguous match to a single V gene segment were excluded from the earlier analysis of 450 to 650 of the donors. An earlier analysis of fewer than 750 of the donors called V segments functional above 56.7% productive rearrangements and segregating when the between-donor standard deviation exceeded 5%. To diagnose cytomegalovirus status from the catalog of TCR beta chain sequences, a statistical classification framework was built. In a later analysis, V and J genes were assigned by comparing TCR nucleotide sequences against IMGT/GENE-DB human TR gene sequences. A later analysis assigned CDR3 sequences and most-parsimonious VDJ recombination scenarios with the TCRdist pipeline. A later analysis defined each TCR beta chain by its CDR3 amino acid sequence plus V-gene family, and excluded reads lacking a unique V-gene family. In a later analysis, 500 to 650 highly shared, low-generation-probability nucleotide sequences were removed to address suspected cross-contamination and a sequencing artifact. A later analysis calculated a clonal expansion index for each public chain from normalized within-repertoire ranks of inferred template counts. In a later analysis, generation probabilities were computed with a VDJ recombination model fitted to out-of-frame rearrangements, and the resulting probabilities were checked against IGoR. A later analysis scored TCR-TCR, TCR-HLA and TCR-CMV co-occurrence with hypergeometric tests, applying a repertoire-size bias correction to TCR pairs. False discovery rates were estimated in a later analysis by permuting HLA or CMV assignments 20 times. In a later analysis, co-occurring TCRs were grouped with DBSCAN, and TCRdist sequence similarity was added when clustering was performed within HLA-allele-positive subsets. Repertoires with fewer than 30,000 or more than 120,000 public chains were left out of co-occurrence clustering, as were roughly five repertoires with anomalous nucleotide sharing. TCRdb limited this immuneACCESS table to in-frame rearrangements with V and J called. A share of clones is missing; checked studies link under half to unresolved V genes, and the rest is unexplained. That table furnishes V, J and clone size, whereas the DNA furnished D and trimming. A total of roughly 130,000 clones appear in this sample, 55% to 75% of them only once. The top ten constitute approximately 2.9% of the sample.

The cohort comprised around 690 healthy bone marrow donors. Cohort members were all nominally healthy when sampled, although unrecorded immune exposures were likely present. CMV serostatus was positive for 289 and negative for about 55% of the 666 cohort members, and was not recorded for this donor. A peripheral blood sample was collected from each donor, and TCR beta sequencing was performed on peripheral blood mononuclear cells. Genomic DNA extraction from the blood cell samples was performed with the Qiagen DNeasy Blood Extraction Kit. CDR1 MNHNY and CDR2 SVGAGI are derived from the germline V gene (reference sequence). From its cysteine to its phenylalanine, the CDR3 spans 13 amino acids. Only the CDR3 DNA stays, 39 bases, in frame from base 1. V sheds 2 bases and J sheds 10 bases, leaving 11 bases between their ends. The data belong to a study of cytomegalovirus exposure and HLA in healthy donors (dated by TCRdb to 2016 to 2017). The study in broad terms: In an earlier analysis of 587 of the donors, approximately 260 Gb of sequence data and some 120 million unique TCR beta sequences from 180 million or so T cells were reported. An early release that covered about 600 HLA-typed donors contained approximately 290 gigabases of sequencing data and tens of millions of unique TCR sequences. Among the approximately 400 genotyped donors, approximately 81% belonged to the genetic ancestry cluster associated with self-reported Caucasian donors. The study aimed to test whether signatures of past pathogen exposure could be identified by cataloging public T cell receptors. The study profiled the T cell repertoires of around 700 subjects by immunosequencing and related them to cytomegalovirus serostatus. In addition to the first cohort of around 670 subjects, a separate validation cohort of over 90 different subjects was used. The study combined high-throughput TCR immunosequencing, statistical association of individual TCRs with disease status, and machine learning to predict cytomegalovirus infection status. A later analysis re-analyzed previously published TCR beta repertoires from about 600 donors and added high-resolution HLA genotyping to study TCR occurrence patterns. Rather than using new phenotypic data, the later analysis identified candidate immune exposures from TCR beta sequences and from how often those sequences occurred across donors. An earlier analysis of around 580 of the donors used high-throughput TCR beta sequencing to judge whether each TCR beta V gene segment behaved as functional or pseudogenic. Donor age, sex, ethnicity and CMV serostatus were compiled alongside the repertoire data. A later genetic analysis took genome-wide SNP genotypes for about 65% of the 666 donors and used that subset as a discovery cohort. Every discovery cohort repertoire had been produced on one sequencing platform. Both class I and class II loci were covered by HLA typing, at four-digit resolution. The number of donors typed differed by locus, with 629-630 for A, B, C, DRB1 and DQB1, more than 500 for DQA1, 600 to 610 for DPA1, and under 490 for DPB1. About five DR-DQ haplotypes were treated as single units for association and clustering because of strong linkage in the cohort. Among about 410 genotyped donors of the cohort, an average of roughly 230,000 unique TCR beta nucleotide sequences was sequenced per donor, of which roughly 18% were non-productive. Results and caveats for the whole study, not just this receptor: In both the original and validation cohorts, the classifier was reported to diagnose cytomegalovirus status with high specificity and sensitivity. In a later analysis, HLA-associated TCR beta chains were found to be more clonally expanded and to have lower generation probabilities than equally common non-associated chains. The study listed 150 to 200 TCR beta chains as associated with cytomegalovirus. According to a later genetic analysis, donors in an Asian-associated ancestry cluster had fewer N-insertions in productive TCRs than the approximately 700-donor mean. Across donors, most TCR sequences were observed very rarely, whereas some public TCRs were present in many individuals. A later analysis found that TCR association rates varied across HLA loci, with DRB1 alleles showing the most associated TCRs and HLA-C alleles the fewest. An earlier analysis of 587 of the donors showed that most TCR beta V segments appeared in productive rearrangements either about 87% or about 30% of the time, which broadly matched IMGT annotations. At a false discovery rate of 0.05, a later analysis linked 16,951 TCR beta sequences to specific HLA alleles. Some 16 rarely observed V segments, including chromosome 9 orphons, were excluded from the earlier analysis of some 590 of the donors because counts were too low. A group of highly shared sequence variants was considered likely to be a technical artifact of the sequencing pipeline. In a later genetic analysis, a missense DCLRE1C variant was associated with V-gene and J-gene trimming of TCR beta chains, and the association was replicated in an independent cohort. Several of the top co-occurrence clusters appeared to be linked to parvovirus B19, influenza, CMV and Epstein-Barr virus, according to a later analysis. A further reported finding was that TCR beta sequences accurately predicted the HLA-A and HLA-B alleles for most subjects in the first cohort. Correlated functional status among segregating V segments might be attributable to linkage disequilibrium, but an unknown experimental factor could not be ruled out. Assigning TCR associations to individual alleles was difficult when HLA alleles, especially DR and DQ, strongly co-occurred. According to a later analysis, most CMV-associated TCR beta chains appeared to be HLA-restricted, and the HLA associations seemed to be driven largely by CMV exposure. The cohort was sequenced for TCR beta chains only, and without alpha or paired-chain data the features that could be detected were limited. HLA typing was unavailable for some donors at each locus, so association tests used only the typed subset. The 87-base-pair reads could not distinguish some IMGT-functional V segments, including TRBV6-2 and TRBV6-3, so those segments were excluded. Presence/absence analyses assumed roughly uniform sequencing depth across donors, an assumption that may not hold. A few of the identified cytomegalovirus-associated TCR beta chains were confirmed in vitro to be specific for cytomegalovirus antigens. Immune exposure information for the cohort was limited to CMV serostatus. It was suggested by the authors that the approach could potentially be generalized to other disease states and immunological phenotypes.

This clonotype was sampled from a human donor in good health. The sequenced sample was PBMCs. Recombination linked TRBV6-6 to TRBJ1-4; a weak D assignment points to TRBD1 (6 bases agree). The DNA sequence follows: TGTGCCAGCAGTTACAGTCAGGGGCGAAAACTGTTTTTT. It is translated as CASSYSQGRKLFF.